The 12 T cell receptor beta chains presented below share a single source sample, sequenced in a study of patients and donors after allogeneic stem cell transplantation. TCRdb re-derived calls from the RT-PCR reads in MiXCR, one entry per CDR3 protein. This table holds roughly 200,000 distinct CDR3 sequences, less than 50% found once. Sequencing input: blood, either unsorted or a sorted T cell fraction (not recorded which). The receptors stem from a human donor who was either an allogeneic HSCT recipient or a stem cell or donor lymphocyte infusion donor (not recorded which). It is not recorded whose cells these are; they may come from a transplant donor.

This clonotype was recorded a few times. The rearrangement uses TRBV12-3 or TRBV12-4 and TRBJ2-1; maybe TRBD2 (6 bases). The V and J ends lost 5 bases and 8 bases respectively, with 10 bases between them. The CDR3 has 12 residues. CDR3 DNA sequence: TGTGCCAGCAGTAGGTCGGGGGATGAGCAGTTCTTC. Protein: CASSRSGDEQFF.

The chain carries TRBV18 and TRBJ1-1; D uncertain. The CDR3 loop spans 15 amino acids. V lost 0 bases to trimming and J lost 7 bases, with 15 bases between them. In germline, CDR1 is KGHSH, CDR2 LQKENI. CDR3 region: CASSPPWSSNGEAFF. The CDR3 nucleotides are TGTGCCAGCTCACCACCATGGAGTTCGAACGGTGAAGCTTTCTTT.

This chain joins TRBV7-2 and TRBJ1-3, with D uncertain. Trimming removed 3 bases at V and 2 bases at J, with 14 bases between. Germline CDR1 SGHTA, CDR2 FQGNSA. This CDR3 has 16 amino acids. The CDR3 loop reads CASSFGGSYTGNTIYF. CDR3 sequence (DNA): TGTGCCAGCAGCTTTGGAGGGAGCTATACTGGAAACACCATATATTTT.

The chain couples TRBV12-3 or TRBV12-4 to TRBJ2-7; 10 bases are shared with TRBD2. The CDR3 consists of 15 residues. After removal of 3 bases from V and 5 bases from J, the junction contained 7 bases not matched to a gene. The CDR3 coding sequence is TGTGCCAGCAGTTTCGCGATAGCGGGGGGCCACGAGCAGTACTTC. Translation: CASSFAIAGGHEQYF.

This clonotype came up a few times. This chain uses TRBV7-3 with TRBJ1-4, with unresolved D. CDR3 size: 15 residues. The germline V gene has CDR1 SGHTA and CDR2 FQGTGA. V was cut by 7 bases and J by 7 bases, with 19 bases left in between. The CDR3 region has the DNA TGTGCCAGCATCGTAAACCGCCAGGCGGCTGAAAAACTGTTTTTT. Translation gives CASIVNRQAAEKLFF.

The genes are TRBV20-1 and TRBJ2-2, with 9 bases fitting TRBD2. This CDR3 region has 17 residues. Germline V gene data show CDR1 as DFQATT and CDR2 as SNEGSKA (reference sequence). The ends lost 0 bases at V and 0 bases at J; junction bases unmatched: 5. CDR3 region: CSARDPTSGTNTGELFF. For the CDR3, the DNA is TGCAGTGCTAGAGATCCGACTAGCGGAACGAACACCGGGGAGCTGTTTTTT.

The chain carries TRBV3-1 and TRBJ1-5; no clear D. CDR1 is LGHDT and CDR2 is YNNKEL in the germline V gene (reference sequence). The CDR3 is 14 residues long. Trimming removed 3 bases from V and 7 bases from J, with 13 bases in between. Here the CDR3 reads CASSQTGGMQPQHF. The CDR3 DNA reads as TGTGCCAGCAGCCAGACCGGAGGGATGCAGCCCCAGCATTTT. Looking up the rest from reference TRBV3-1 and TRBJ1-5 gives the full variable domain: DTAVSQTPKYLVTQMGNDKSIKCEQNLGHDTMYWYKQDSKKFLKIMFSYNNKELIINETVPNRFSPKSPDKAHLNLHINSLELGDSAVYFCASSQTGGMQPQHFGDGTRLSIL.

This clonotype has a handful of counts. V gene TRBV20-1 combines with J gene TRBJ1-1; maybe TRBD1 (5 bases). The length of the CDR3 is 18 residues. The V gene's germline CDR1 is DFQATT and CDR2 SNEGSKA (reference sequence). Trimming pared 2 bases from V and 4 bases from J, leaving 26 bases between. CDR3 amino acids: CSARLLPRGRPFRTEAFF. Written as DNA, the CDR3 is TGCAGTGCTAGATTATTACCTCGGGGCAGGCCCTTTCGCACTGAAGCTTTCTTT.

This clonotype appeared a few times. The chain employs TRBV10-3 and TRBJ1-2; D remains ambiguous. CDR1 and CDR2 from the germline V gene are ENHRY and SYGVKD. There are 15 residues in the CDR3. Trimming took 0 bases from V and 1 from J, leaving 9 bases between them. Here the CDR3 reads CAISESVRLNYGYTF. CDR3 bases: TGTGCCATCAGTGAGTCGGTACGGCTTAACTATGGCTACACCTTC.

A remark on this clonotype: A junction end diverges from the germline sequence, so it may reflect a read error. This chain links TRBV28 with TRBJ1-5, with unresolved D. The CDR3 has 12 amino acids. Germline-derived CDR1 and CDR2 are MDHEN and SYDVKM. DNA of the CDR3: TGTGCCAGCAGCCTTTGGAGGTGGGCTGGGGATTTT. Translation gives CASSLWRWAGDF.

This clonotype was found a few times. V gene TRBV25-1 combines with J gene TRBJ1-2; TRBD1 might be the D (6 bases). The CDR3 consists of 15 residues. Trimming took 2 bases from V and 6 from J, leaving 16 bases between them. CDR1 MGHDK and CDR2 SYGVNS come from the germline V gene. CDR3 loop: CASSEPGRGTNGYTF. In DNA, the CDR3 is TGTGCCAGCAGTGAACCTGGCAGGGGTACCAATGGCTACACCTTC.

CDR3 residues: CASRTGRRPQHF. DNA of the CDR3: TGTGCCAGCAGGACGGGACGGCGTCCCCAGCATTTT. The chain is built from TRBV28 and TRBJ1-5; possibly TRBD1 for D (5 bases). The germline gives CDR1 MDHEN, CDR2 SYDVKM. The ends were cut back, 6 bases at V and 10 bases at J, with 13 bases in the middle. CDR3 length: 12 residues.